This entry concerns a single TCR beta chain. These data originate in a study of blood T cell repertoires in COVID-19. J gave up 5 bases and V 4 bases, and 9 bases lay outside the gene matches. The germline gives CDR1 SEHNR, CDR2 FQNEAQ (reference sequence). CDR3 length: 15 residues. The data were produced by immunoSEQ multiplex PCR, yet TCRdb's version contains in-frame clones alone and is incomplete. The table records around 180,000 clones, over 75% of them present only once. The chain has TRBV7-9 and TRBJ1-1; 8 bases are shared with TRBD1. The receptor comes from a middle-aged man with active or convalescent COVID-19. What was sequenced was peripheral blood. This chain's CDR3 is CASSSHRGSGTEAFF. CDR3 DNA: TGTGCCAGCAGCTCTCACAGGGGGTCAGGGACTGAAGCTTTCTTT.